The next 32 T cell receptor beta chains were all read from a single sample in a study of T cell repertoires in cytomegalovirus infection. Antigens for these TCRs are unknown. In TCRdb, the reads were re-called with MiXCR into one record per CDR3 protein. The table includes roughly 920,000 distinct CDR3 sequences, 31% detected once. The sample here was cultured CD8+ T cells from PBMCs, taken from culture after CMV antigen stimulation. The source is a human donor in good health (CMV status not recorded). Some clones in this sample may be carry-over from other donors' samples.

The chain has TRBV7-4 and TRBJ1-1, with D hard to call. The CDR3 runs to 14 residues. Germline assignment: CDR1 SGHVT and CDR2 SQSDAQ. V was clipped by 5 bases and J by 5 bases, with 15 bases between them. The CDR3 loop is CASSPTGPPTEAFF. CDR3 nucleotide sequence: TGTGCCAGCAGCCCAACCGGGCCCCCGACTGAAGCTTTCTTT.

In the case of this clonotype: The junction shows a germline mismatch at one end, possibly a read error. CDR3 coding DNA: TGTGCCAGCAGCTCCCCGACAGGGTGGAACGAGCGGTACTTC. Residues: CASSSPTGWNERYF. The chain recombines TRBV7-4 with TRBJ2-7, with 7 bases matching TRBD1. The CDR3 totals 14 residues. Germline V lookup: CDR1 SGHVT, CDR2 SQSDAQ.

This clonotype was seen only a few times. V gene TRBV6-2 or TRBV6-3 combines with J gene TRBJ2-5; D is unresolved. The CDR3 loop spans 11 amino acids. From germline, CDR1 is MNHEY and CDR2 SVGEGT. The germline V and J ends were trimmed by 7 bases and 5 bases, with 8 bases remaining between them. The CDR3 DNA sequence: TGTGCCAGCACAGTAGGGGAGACCCAGTACTTC. The encoded protein is CASTVGETQYF.

This clonotype came up many times. This chain uses TRBV29-1 with TRBJ2-7; D is ambiguous. This CDR3 is 13 amino acids long. The V end lost 2 bases, the J end lost 2 bases, and 10 bases lay between the germline ends. Germline values: CDR1 SQVTM, CDR2 ANQGSEA. CDR3 DNA sequence: TGCAGCGTTGAACTCGGGTGGACCTACGAGCAGTACTTC. Its protein product is CSVELGWTYEQYF.

In this sample, this clonotype turned up many times. This rearrangement joins TRBV6-1 to TRBJ2-7, with D unresolved. The germline CDR1 and CDR2 sequences are MNHNS and SASEGT. Trimming removed 7 bases at V and 6 bases at J, with 16 bases between. The CDR3 has 13 residues. The CDR3 reads CASKALGGREQYV. For the CDR3, the DNA is TGTGCCAGCAAGGCCCTAGGTGGGCGCGAGCAGTACGTC.

The J gene is TRBJ2-1, the V gene TRBV6-5; 9 nucleotides agree with TRBD1. The ends lost 10 bases at V and 3 bases at J; junction bases unmatched: 10. Germline values: CDR1 MNHEY, CDR2 SVGAGI. The CDR3 runs to 15 residues. CDR3 region: CATAYTGGGYNEQFF. DNA for the CDR3: TGTGCCACTGCCTATACAGGGGGCGGCTACAATGAGCAGTTCTTC.

Turning to this clonotype: A single base separates this from a much larger clone, so it may be a read error. The CDR3 nucleotides are TGTGCCAGCAGCTTATTCAAACGAAGCGGGGGGAACAGTGAGCAGTTCTTC. Protein sequence: CASSLFKRSGGNSEQFF. The rearrangement uses TRBV7-6 and TRBJ2-1, with TRBD2 matching over 9 bases. The CDR3 spans 17 residues. CDR1 SGHVS and CDR2 FNYEAQ come from the germline V gene. V shed 2 bases and J 9 bases; nucleotides not matched to a gene: 14.

This clonotype came up many times. The chain couples TRBV12-3 or TRBV12-4 to TRBJ2-1; 7 nucleotides line up with TRBD1. V lost 3 bases, J lost 6 bases, and 8 bases stayed unmatched. The CDR3 spans 15 residues. This CDR3 is CASSLRGPPGNEQFF. CDR3 DNA sequence: TGTGCCAGCAGTTTGAGGGGGCCCCCTGGCAATGAGCAGTTCTTC.

The chain uses TRBV27 and TRBJ2-3; 11 positions match TRBD2. Germline V gene sequence: CDR1 MNHEY, CDR2 SMNVEV (reference sequence). Trimming took 7 bases from V and 3 from J; bases not matched to a gene: 9. The CDR3 runs 16 residues. The chain's CDR3 is CASTLTLAGGTDTQYF. The CDR3, as DNA: TGTGCCAGCACCTTAACCCTAGCGGGGGGTACAGATACGCAGTATTTT.

This clonotype was counted only a few times. This chain connects TRBV7-9 to TRBJ2-5; TRBD2 aligns across 10 bases. Trimming at V came to 5 bases and at J to 0 bases, leaving 3 bases not matched to a gene. Per the germline V gene, CDR1 is SEHNR and CDR2 is FQNEAQ (reference sequence). The CDR3 contains 15 residues. CDR3 in amino acids: CASSVSGGYQETQYF. The CDR3 DNA reads TGTGCCAGCAGCGTTAGCGGGGGGTACCAAGAGACCCAGTACTTC.

The chain has TRBV10-3 and TRBJ1-4; D gene unclear. From germline, CDR1 is ENHRY and CDR2 SYGVKD. This CDR3 region has 13 residues. Trimming took off 2 bases at V and 6 bases at J, with 7 bases between the two ends. The CDR3 DNA sequence: TGTGCCATCAGTGAGGGGTTTGATGAAAAACTGTTTTTT. It translates to CAISEGFDEKLFF.

This clonotype came up a few times. The chain carries TRBV19 and TRBJ2-7; D is perhaps TRBD2 (5 bases). V shed 5 bases and J shed 4 bases, with 12 bases lying between them. The CDR3 has 13 amino acids. Germline CDR1 LNHDA, CDR2 SQIVND (reference sequence). The CDR3 DNA follows: TGTGCCAGTAGTGGAAGGGAGAGATACGAGCAGTACTTC. Amino acid sequence: CASSGRERYEQYF.

The sample holds a few counts of this clonotype. The chain carries TRBV13 and TRBJ2-3; 10 bases map to TRBD2. J lost 3 bases, V lost 0 bases, and 6 bases had no gene match. Germline V gene lookup returns CDR1 PRHDT and CDR2 FYEKMQ (reference sequence). This CDR3 has 17 amino acids. This chain's CDR3 is CASSLGAGGPWTDTQYF. Here the CDR3 DNA reads TGTGCCAGCAGCTTAGGAGCGGGGGGGCCATGGACAGATACGCAGTATTTT.

As to this clonotype: A clone one base away is much larger, so this may be a read error. The chain carries TRBV7-6 and TRBJ2-2; no reliable D call. This CDR3 region has 16 residues. CDR1 and CDR2 (germline): SGHVS, FNYEAQ. The CDR3 is CASSLRHAANTWELFF. The CDR3 bases are TGTGCCAGCAGCTTGAGACACGCCGCGAACACCTGGGAGCTGTTTTTT. The full variable domain, rest sourced from reference TRBV7-6 and TRBJ2-2, is GAGVSQSPRYKVTKRGQDVALRCDPISGHVSLYWYRQALGQGPEFLTYFNYEAQQDKSGLPNDRFSAERPEGSISTLTIQRTEQRDSAMYRCASSLRHAANTWELFFGEGSRLTVL.

The J gene is TRBJ2-5, the V gene TRBV6-2 or TRBV6-3, with a tentative D call TRBD2 (5 bases). The V and J ends lost 7 bases and 5 bases respectively, with 8 bases between them. In germline, CDR1 is MNHEY, CDR2 SVGEGT. This CDR3 comprises 11 residues. CDR3 bases: TGTGCCAGCATCACGGGGGAGACCCAGTACTTC. Translating it yields CASITGETQYF.

This chain joins TRBV5-8 and TRBJ1-6; tentatively, D is TRBD1 (6 bases). The V gene lost 3 bases and the J gene lost 9 bases, with 13 bases spanning the gap. The germline V gene has CDR1 SGHTS and CDR2 YDEGEE. The CDR3 consists of 14 residues. The CDR3 spells CASSSQGFRSPLHF. The CDR3 DNA reads as TGTGCCAGCAGCTCGCAGGGGTTTCGTTCACCCCTCCACTTT.

This clonotype was detected only once. It may be a read error: a sequence one base away is much more abundant. The CDR3 here is CASSFEGGTYNERFF. The DNA for the CDR3 is TGTGCCAGCAGCTTCGAGGGGGGGACCTACAATGAGCGGTTCTTC. The chain has TRBV7-2 and TRBJ2-1; possible D gene TRBD2, 7 bases. The germline gives CDR1 SGHTA, CDR2 FQGNSA. The CDR3 length is 15 residues.

The chain's CDR3 is CASSTLAGVYNEQFF. Here the CDR3 DNA reads TGTGCCAGTAGTACCCTAGCGGGGGTATACAATGAGCAGTTCTTC. This chain joins TRBV19 and TRBJ2-1; 10 bases agree with TRBD2. Germline CDR1 and CDR2: LNHDA and SQIVND (reference sequence). CDR3 length equals 15 residues. With V trimmed by 4 bases and J by 4 bases, 4 bases remained unmatched.

This chain uses TRBV2 with TRBJ2-7, with D unclear. Germline V gene data show CDR1 as SNHLY and CDR2 as FYNNEI. The length of the CDR3 is 15 residues. Trimming pared 4 bases from V and 3 bases from J, leaving 16 bases between. Written as DNA, the CDR3 is TGTGCCAGCAGTGCCGCCCCGAGCGCCAGCTACGAGCAGTACTTC. Translating it yields CASSAAPSASYEQYF.

This clonotype has ten or more counts. V usage is TRBV12-3 or TRBV12-4 and J usage is TRBJ1-5; 7 bases line up with TRBD1. This CDR3 is built from 14 residues. After removal of 3 bases from V and 4 bases from J, the junction contained 3 bases not matched to a gene. The CDR3 reads CASSLARGNQPQHF. The CDR3 DNA sequence: TGTGCCAGCAGTTTGGCCAGGGGGAATCAGCCCCAGCATTTT.

This clonotype occurred a few times. The chain couples TRBV4-1 to TRBJ2-7, with D unclear. The germline CDR1 and CDR2 sequences are MGHRA and YSYEKL. The CDR3 is made up of 14 amino acids. V lost 0 bases to trimming and J lost 2 bases, with 8 bases between them. The CDR3 DNA sequence: TGCGCCAGCAGCCAAGAACCCTCTACCTACGAGCAGTACGTC. Translating gives CASSQEPSTYEQYV.

This chain connects TRBV7-6 to TRBJ2-1; 8 bases map to TRBD1. In germline, CDR1 is SGHVS, CDR2 FNYEAQ. The CDR3 spans 15 residues. J gave up 9 bases and V 5 bases, and 12 bases lay outside the gene matches. CDR3 nucleotide sequence: TGTGCCAGCAGCCACAGGGGGACTGGGGATCTTGAGCAGTTCTTC. Amino acids: CASSHRGTGDLEQFF.

This sequence joins TRBV4-1 and TRBJ1-4; 9 bases match TRBD1. The trim removed 4 bases at V and 3 bases at J, leaving 9 bases unmatched. This CDR3 contains 17 residues. Per germline, CDR1 MGHRA and CDR2 YSYEKL. The CDR3 DNA is TGCGCCAGCAGCCGCGGACAGGGGAAATTGGCTAATGAAAAACTGTTTTTT. It translates to CASSRGQGKLANEKLFF.

The chain combines TRBV5-6 with TRBJ2-4; D remains ambiguous. Looked up from germline, CDR1 is SGHDT and CDR2 is YYEEEE. The CDR3 is 12 amino acids. Trimming removed 0 bases from V and 9 bases from J, with 7 bases in between. The CDR3, as DNA: TGTGCCAGCAGCTTGGGCAGTCTCATTCAGTACTTC. The encoded protein is CASSLGSLIQYF.

This clonotype has a handful of counts. The rearrangement links TRBV6-1 to TRBJ1-2; D might be TRBD1 (5 bases). This CDR3 spans 17 amino acids. The V end was cut by 0 bases, the J end by 4 bases, with 18 bases between. The V gene's germline CDR1 is MNHNS and CDR2 SASEGT. The CDR3 loop is CASSEALPRDLSYGYTF. In DNA form, the CDR3 reads TGTGCCAGCAGTGAAGCGCTTCCCAGGGACCTGAGCTATGGCTACACCTTC.

The rearrangement uses TRBV4-1 and TRBJ1-6; a weak D match, TRBD1 (6 bases). This CDR3 is 14 amino acids long. In germline, CDR1 is MGHRA, CDR2 YSYEKL. V gave up 4 bases and J gave up 12 bases, with 16 bases separating them. CDR3 sequence: CASSPGDLRGPLHF. In nucleotides, the CDR3 is TGCGCCAGCAGCCCGGGGGACCTCAGGGGACCCCTCCACTTT.

This clonotype was seen once. The gene calls are TRBV27 and TRBJ2-7; D ambiguous. V shed 2 bases and J shed 2 bases, with 10 bases lying between them. CDR3 size: 14 residues. CDR1 is MNHEY and CDR2 is SMNVEV in the germline V gene (reference sequence). In nucleotides, the CDR3 is TGTGCCAGCAGTTTAATTGGGGAACCCTACGAGCAGTACTTC. Translation gives CASSLIGEPYEQYF.

This clonotype was observed a handful of times. The V gene is TRBV6-2 or TRBV6-3, the J gene TRBJ2-2; D may be TRBD1 (6 bases). V lost 2 bases, J lost 5 bases, and 21 bases lay in between. The CDR3 loop spans 18 amino acids. Germline CDR1 MNHEY, CDR2 SVGEGT. The CDR3 sequence is CASSYPDREKWWTGELFF. The CDR3 bases are TGTGCCAGCAGTTACCCGGACAGAGAAAAGTGGTGGACCGGGGAGCTGTTTTTT.

This clonotype has a count of ten or more. The chain employs TRBV7-6 and TRBJ2-4; a possible D gene is TRBD1 (5 bases). CDR1 is SGHVS and CDR2 is FNYEAQ in the germline V gene. The CDR3 consists of 14 residues. Trimming took 5 bases from V and 8 from J, leaving 16 bases between them. CDR3 region: CASSISSRVDIQYF. The CDR3, as DNA: TGTGCCAGCAGCATATCATCCAGGGTTGACATTCAGTACTTC.

The rearrangement links TRBV7-6 to TRBJ1-2; perhaps TRBD1 as D (6 bases). Germline V gene sequence: CDR1 SGHVS, CDR2 FNYEAQ. This CDR3 is built from 13 residues. V gave up 4 bases and J gave up 6 bases, with 12 bases separating them. CDR3 in DNA: TGTGCCAGCAGCTCCAACTACAGGGATGGCTACACCTTC. As protein: CASSSNYRDGYTF.

This clonotype showed up just a few times. The chain uses TRBV24-1 and TRBJ1-1; D gene uncertain. V shed 1 base and J shed 3 bases, with 5 bases lying between them. The CDR3 contains 13 residues. Germline CDR1 reads KGHDR; CDR2 reads SFDVKD. The CDR3 here is CATSDLKDTEAFF. In DNA, the CDR3 is TGTGCCACCAGTGATTTAAAGGACACTGAAGCTTTCTTT.

The gene calls are TRBV7-9 and TRBJ1-2; D call uncertain. The V end was cut by 5 bases, the J end by 8 bases, with 12 bases between. This CDR3 is built from 12 residues. The germline V gene encodes CDR1 SEHNR and CDR2 FQNEAQ (reference sequence). This chain's CDR3 is CASSPDREGYTF. In DNA form, the CDR3 reads TGTGCCAGCAGCCCCGACCGAGAAGGCTACACCTTC.